This entry is about one T cell receptor beta chain. The study ran its PCR with 60 Vbeta and 13 Jbeta primers. Libraries were prepared by immunoSEQ multiplex PCR; TCRdb keeps only in-frame clonotypes and omits some of them. The repertoire has around 110,000 clones, approximately 70% of them found once; the top ten carry nearly 9.5%. This sample was taken from a study of cytomegalovirus exposure and HLA in healthy donors. Study-wide context: In a previous analysis, 95 million to 130 million unique TCR beta sequences were found from roughly 180 million T cells.

This CDR3 comprises 14 residues. The chain joins TRBV12-2 to TRBJ2-7; the table's D call, TRBD1, has no DNA check behind it. TRBV12-2 is a known pseudogene. The source of this sequence is a woman aged 40 to 50 in good health and CMV-seropositive. The sample was PBMCs. CDR3 coding DNA: TGTGCAAGTCGCTCCCGGGACAGGGTAGACGAGCAGTACTTC. This encodes CASRSRDRVDEQYF.